Below are 23 T cell receptor beta chains sequenced from a single sample in a study of monozygotic twins with inflammatory bowel disease. TCRdb re-called the 5' RACE reads, yielding one record per CDR3 amino acid sequence without DNA. This sample's table has around 380,000 distinct CDR3 sequences. Sequencing was done on a sample of blood. Receptors were obtained from a human donor with ulcerative colitis or Crohn's disease, or a healthy co-twin of an affected twin (not recorded which).

This sequence joins TRBV12-3 or TRBV12-4 and TRBJ2-1. This CDR3 contains 14 residues. CDR3 residues: CASSLAGAYNEQFF.

This CDR3 is CASSPSSPRELFF. The chain recombines TRBV9 with TRBJ2-2. Per germline, CDR1 SGDLS and CDR2 YYNGEE. The CDR3 has 13 amino acids.

The chain joins TRBV5-6 to TRBJ1-2. CDR3 size: 14 residues. The germline gives CDR1 SGHDT, CDR2 YYEEEE. CDR3 sequence: CASSLDTWEYGYTF.

This chain connects TRBV6-1 to TRBJ1-1; TCRdb lists TRBD1, though no DNA is available to test this call. This CDR3 is built from 15 residues. Germline lookup yields CDR1 MNHNS and CDR2 SASEGT. CDR3 sequence reads: CASSEGGLTNTEAFF.

The rearrangement uses TRBV7-2 and TRBJ2-1; TCRdb designates TRBD1, a call that cannot be tested without DNA. The CDR3 totals 12 residues. Germline CDR1 is SGHTA and CDR2 is FQGNSA. The CDR3 here is CASSLLGPKEFF.

The gene calls are TRBV7-9 and TRBJ1-3; absent DNA, TCRdb's TRBD1 call cannot be checked. CDR1 and CDR2 from the germline V gene are SEHNR and FQNEAQ (reference sequence). This CDR3 is built from 14 residues. CDR3 sequence: CASSHTGVGNTIYF.

CDR3 protein: CSASSLGQGNQPQHF. This chain joins TRBV20-1 and TRBJ1-5; absent DNA, TCRdb's TRBD1 call cannot be checked. The length of the CDR3 is 15 residues. The germline gives CDR1 DFQATT, CDR2 SNEGSKA (reference sequence).

The chain employs TRBV4-2 and TRBJ1-1. CDR3 size: 16 residues. Germline V CDR1 and CDR2: LGHNA, YNFKEQ. This chain's CDR3 is CASSQDPAGRGTEAFF.

The gene calls are TRBV21-1 and TRBJ2-6; TCRdb selects TRBD1, and the lack of DNA leaves this call unchecked. TRBV21-1 is labeled a pseudogene. The CDR3 runs 13 residues. CDR3 loop: CASGGRGANVLTF.

This chain links TRBV15 with TRBJ1-4. This CDR3 is built from 12 residues. Germline assignment: CDR1 LNHNV and CDR2 YYDKDF (reference sequence). Here the CDR3 reads CATGRGNEKLFF.

The V and J genes are TRBV3-1 and TRBJ1-1. CDR1 is LGHDT and CDR2 is YNNKEL in the germline V gene (reference sequence). The CDR3 sequence is 14 residues long. The CDR3 reads CASSHAGENTEAFF.

V and J are TRBV7-2 and TRBJ2-1; there is no DNA to check the TCRdb D call of TRBD2. The CDR3 extends over 16 amino acids. Germline loops: CDR1 SGHTA, CDR2 FQGNSA. CDR3 protein: CASSPRLSGGRDEQFF. Full variable domain (outside the CDR3, taken from reference TRBV7-2 and TRBJ2-1): GAGVSQSPSNKVTEKGKDVELRCDPISGHTALYWYRQSLGQGLEFLIYFQGNSAPDKSGLPSDRFSAERTGGSVSTLTIQRTQQEDSAVYLCASSPRLSGGRDEQFFGPGTRLTVL.

The rearrangement joins TRBV4-3 to TRBJ2-3; TCRdb picks TRBD1, but there is no DNA to check that call. Per the germline V gene, CDR1 is LGHNA and CDR2 is YSLEER. The CDR3 totals 14 residues. The CDR3 loop is CASSQDRATDTQYF.

This chain joins TRBV5-1 and TRBJ1-4. This CDR3 is 16 amino acids long. Germline CDR1 and CDR2: SGHRS and YFSETQ. Here the CDR3 reads CASSLPTGATNEKLFF.

The chain employs TRBV5-1 and TRBJ1-2; TCRdb picks TRBD1, but there is no DNA to check that call. Germline assignment: CDR1 SGHRS and CDR2 YFSETQ. The CDR3 loop spans 16 amino acids. Here the CDR3 reads CASSFGKGGGYPGYTF. The full variable domain, in which reference TRBV5-1 and TRBJ1-2 provide the parts outside the CDR3, is KAGVTQTPRYLIKTRGQQVTLSCSPISGHRSVSWYQQTPGQGLQFLFEYFSETQRNKGNFPGRFSGRQFSNSRSEMNVSTLELGDSALYLCASSFGKGGGYPGYTFGSGTRLTVV.

The CDR3 region is CAIRSDAPSSSYEQYF. The J gene is TRBJ2-7, the V gene TRBV10-3; TCRdb indicates TRBD1, and absent DNA this call remains unverified. The length of the CDR3 is 16 residues. Germline V gene sequence: CDR1 ENHRY, CDR2 SYGVKD.

V and J are TRBV5-4 and TRBJ2-1. Germline loops: CDR1 SGHNT, CDR2 YYREEE (reference sequence). This CDR3 contains 15 residues. The chain's CDR3 is CASRRRGNSYNEQFF.

The V gene is TRBV19, the J gene TRBJ2-1; TCRdb designates TRBD1, a call that cannot be tested without DNA. The CDR3 extends over 14 amino acids. The germline gives CDR1 LNHDA, CDR2 SQIVND (reference sequence). CDR3 residues: CASQSWGPYNEQFF.

The CDR3 loop is CASSLGNRVGETQYF. V usage is TRBV5-6 and J usage is TRBJ2-5; TCRdb designates TRBD1, a call that cannot be tested without DNA. The germline gives CDR1 SGHDT, CDR2 YYEEEE. CDR3 length: 15 amino acids.

The genes are TRBV28 and TRBJ2-7; lacking DNA, the TRBD1 call made by TCRdb goes unchecked. Germline assignment: CDR1 MDHEN and CDR2 SYDVKM. There are 15 residues in the CDR3. CDR3 region: CASSIGTEQNYEQYF.

This chain connects TRBV7-2 to TRBJ1-2; the TRBD1 assignment by TCRdb is unverifiable without DNA. Looked up from germline, CDR1 is SGHTA and CDR2 is FQGNSA. CDR3 length: 15 residues. CDR3 residues: CASSQDSGRLGGYTF.

The gene calls are TRBV20-1 and TRBJ2-1; TCRdb returns TRBD1, unconfirmable since there is no DNA. The CDR3 covers 15 residues. Germline V lookup: CDR1 DFQATT, CDR2 SNEGSKA (reference sequence). CDR3 loop: CSATEWAAENREQFF.

This chain uses TRBV20-1 with TRBJ2-7; TCRdb calls TRBD1, which cannot be checked without DNA. The germline V gene encodes CDR1 DFQATT and CDR2 SNEGSKA (reference sequence). The CDR3 loop spans 14 amino acids. Here the CDR3 reads CSATGQVTTYEQYF.